Listed below are T cell receptor beta chains from one sample, sequenced in a study of blood T cell repertoires in COVID-19. Repertoires were generated with immunoSEQ multiplex PCR, while TCRdb's copy carries only in-frame clones and drops some. This table has some 370,000 clones, around 89% appearing once. Sequenced sample: peripheral blood. The receptors derive from a man between 18 and 35 years old with active or convalescent COVID-19. The CDR3 runs from the conserved cysteine through the conserved F or W. The order of the fields is V gene, J gene, CDR3 protein.

v_call: TRBV2
j_call: TRBJ2-5
cdr3_aa: CASSDKAGGPFGSQYF

v_call: TRBV4-3
j_call: TRBJ1-4
cdr3_aa: CASSQAGRDEKLFF

v_call: TRBV4-2
j_call: TRBJ2-3
cdr3_aa: CASSPGTSGTDTQYF

v_call: TRBV9
j_call: TRBJ2-3
cdr3_aa: CASSVLAGVYTDTQYF

v_call: TRBV18
j_call: TRBJ1-2
cdr3_aa: CASSLKGALNYGYTF

v_call: TRBV6-5
j_call: TRBJ1-2
cdr3_aa: CASSYSRQGSYGYTF

v_call: TRBV2
j_call: TRBJ1-5
cdr3_aa: CASSGQGPNQPQHF

v_call: TRBV11-2
j_call: TRBJ2-1
cdr3_aa: CASSLRSGGATYNEQFF

v_call: TRBV7-8
j_call: TRBJ2-1
cdr3_aa: CASSLGLAGGNEQFF

v_call: TRBV7-2
j_call: TRBJ2-3
cdr3_aa: CASSLQPDRITDTQYF

v_call: TRBV6-1
j_call: TRBJ1-2
cdr3_aa: CASSERRGRAGYTF

v_call: TRBV5-3
j_call: TRBJ2-7
cdr3_aa: CARSLVRVNEQYF

v_call: TRBV29-1
j_call: TRBJ1-1
cdr3_aa: CSVYRGGNTEAFF

v_call: TRBV29-1
j_call: TRBJ1-2
cdr3_aa: CSADWDRASGYTF

v_call: TRBV7-3
j_call: TRBJ2-1
cdr3_aa: CASSFRASSYNEQFF

v_call: TRBV19
j_call: TRBJ1-1
cdr3_aa: CASSGRGPNTEAFF

v_call: TRBV27
j_call: TRBJ2-1
cdr3_aa: CASSSPGRVAYNEQFF

v_call: TRBV27
j_call: TRBJ2-7
cdr3_aa: CASSLSGTTYEQYF

v_call: TRBV21-1
j_call: TRBJ2-7
cdr3_aa: CASSNWASDYEQYF

v_call: TRBV4-3
j_call: TRBJ1-4
cdr3_aa: CASSQVITATNEKLFF

v_call: TRBV7-8
j_call: TRBJ2-3
cdr3_aa: CASSDGADTQYF

v_call: TRBV3-1/TRBV3-2
j_call: TRBJ2-1
cdr3_aa: CASSPGLAVDNEQFF

v_call: TRBV3-1/TRBV3-2
j_call: TRBJ2-7
cdr3_aa: CASSRAPWDEQYF

v_call: TRBV6-1
j_call: TRBJ1-1
cdr3_aa: CASSLRTGVNTEAFF

v_call: TRBV4-1
j_call: TRBJ1-1
cdr3_aa: CASSHPGPGTEAFF

v_call: TRBV7-3
j_call: TRBJ2-1
cdr3_aa: CASSLRSGDEQFF

v_call: TRBV3-1/TRBV3-2
j_call: TRBJ2-3
cdr3_aa: CASSQDVRSTDTQYF